A single sample is the source of the 20 T cell receptor beta chains below, sequenced in a study of control samples from healthy donors and cancer patients. Sequencing was performed with immunoSEQ multiplex PCR; in TCRdb, only in-frame clones are kept and a portion is missing. In the table there are roughly 160,000 clones, about 90% of which are singletons. Sequenced sample: blood. These receptors came from a woman aged 25 to 39 in good health.

The rearrangement links TRBV4-2 to TRBJ2-7; D is unresolved. The V and J ends lost 2 bases and 1 base respectively, with 3 bases between them. CDR1 is LGHNA, CDR2 YNFKEQ, per germline. The CDR3 is made up of 12 amino acids. The CDR3 loop is CASSQNSYEQYF. The CDR3, as DNA: TGTGCCAGCAGCCAAAATTCCTACGAGCAGTACTTC.

The chain carries TRBV2 and TRBJ2-6; D not certain. The CDR3 is made up of 16 amino acids. V gave up 1 base and J gave up 0 bases, with 7 bases separating them. Germline loops: CDR1 SNHLY, CDR2 FYNNEI. The CDR3 region is CASSEGRSSGANVLTF. The DNA for the CDR3 is TGTGCCAGCAGTGAAGGACGGAGCTCTGGGGCCAACGTCCTGACTTTC.

V usage is TRBV28 and J usage is TRBJ2-5; TRBD2 is a possible D gene (5 bases). Germline V gene lookup returns CDR1 MDHEN and CDR2 SYDVKM. Trimming cost V 7 bases and J 3 bases, with 12 bases left between them. The CDR3 has 13 residues. The CDR3 region has the DNA TGTGCCAGCATGGGGAGCAGAAAAGAGACCCAGTACTTC. It specifies CASMGSRKETQYF.

J is TRBJ1-5 and V is TRBV11-3; D is ambiguous. CDR1 is SGHNT and CDR2 is YENEEA in the germline V gene. V dropped 4 bases and J dropped 5 bases, with 21 bases sitting between them. The CDR3 has 17 residues. DNA of the CDR3: TGTGCCAGCAGCTCGGGTATCCGGGCGGGTTTAGATCAGCCCCAGCATTTT. Amino acids: CASSSGIRAGLDQPQHF. The whole variable domain, remainder taken from reference TRBV11-3 and TRBJ1-5, is EAGVVQSPRYKIIEKKQPVAFWCNPISGHNTLYWYLQNLGQGPELLIRYENEEAVDDSQLPKDRFSAERLKGVDSTLKIQPAELGDSAVYLCASSSGIRAGLDQPQHFGDGTRLSIL.

This chain connects TRBV24-1 to TRBJ2-2, with 8 bases lining up with TRBD1. The CDR3 length is 15 residues. Germline values: CDR1 KGHDR, CDR2 SFDVKD. V shed 6 bases and J 4 bases; nucleotides not matched to a gene: 6. CDR3 sequence (DNA): TGTGCCACCAGTCAGACCGGGACAGGCACCGGGGAGCTGTTTTTT. Translated: CATSQTGTGTGELFF.

The V and J genes are TRBV5-1 and TRBJ2-5, with TRBD2 matching 11 bases. Germline-derived CDR1 and CDR2 are SGHRS and YFSETQ. Trimming took 5 bases from V and 4 from J; bases not matched to a gene: 4. This CDR3 is 14 amino acids long. CDR3 in DNA: TGCGCCAGCAGTCTAGCGGGGGGTCCAGAGACCCAGTACTTC. Translating gives CASSLAGGPETQYF.

The V and J genes are TRBV13 and TRBJ2-3; D possibly uses TRBD1 or TRBD2 (5 bases each). V lost 5 bases, J lost 4 bases, and 19 bases lay in between. The CDR3 loop spans 16 amino acids. Germline V gene sequence: CDR1 PRHDT, CDR2 FYEKMQ (reference sequence). The CDR3 nucleotides read TGTGCCAGCAGCCCATGGACATATGAGGGCGCAGATACGCAGTATTTT. The encoded protein is CASSPWTYEGADTQYF.

As DNA, the CDR3 is TGTGCCAGCAGCTTATTTGGGGACAGGGTAGGCGGCTACACCTTC. It codes for CASSLFGDRVGGYTF. The chain carries TRBV7-8 and TRBJ1-2; TRBD1 agrees at 9 bases. Losses at the gene ends were 2 bases for V and 8 bases for J; bases not matched to a gene: 9. The CDR3 extends over 15 amino acids. Germline CDR1 SGHVS, CDR2 FQNEAQ.

The chain couples TRBV19 to TRBJ2-2; unclear D gene. This CDR3 has 16 residues. Germline loops: CDR1 LNHDA, CDR2 SQIVND (reference sequence). V shed 2 bases and J shed 0 bases, with 10 bases lying between them. CDR3 region: CASSILWETNTGELFF. The CDR3 bases are TGTGCCAGTAGTATACTTTGGGAAACGAACACCGGGGAGCTGTTTTTT.

The V and J genes are TRBV21-1 and TRBJ1-6; the table assigns TRBD1, which was not confirmed against the DNA. TRBV21-1 is tagged as a pseudogene. There are 17 residues in the CDR3. CDR3 amino acids: CASRGHCSSSYNSPLHF. DNA for the CDR3: TGTGCCAGCAGAGGACACTGCAGCAGCTCCTATAATTCACCCCTCCACTTT.

This clone was recorded only once. The rearrangement links TRBV3-1 (or the pseudogene TRBV3-2) to TRBJ1-4; D not certain. The CDR3 consists of 12 residues. From germline, CDR1 is LGHDT and CDR2 YNNKEL (reference sequence). The V end lost 4 bases, the J end lost 8 bases, and 8 bases lay between the germline ends. The CDR3 sequence is CASSPQEEKLFF. The CDR3 nucleotides are TGTGCCAGCAGCCCCCAGGAGGAAAAACTGTTTTTT.

The chain uses TRBV7-9 and TRBJ2-1; TRBD2 might be the D (5 bases). Trimming removed 1 base from V and 8 bases from J, with 12 bases in between. Germline V gene sequence: CDR1 SEHNR, CDR2 FQNEAQ (reference sequence). The CDR3 runs to 14 residues. CDR3: CASSLGLPYDEQFF. The CDR3 coding sequence is TGTGCCAGCAGCTTAGGACTACCTTACGATGAGCAGTTCTTC.

The chain is built from TRBV5-1 and TRBJ2-7, with D perhaps TRBD1 (6 bases). Looked up from germline, CDR1 is SGHRS and CDR2 is YFSETQ. Trimming left V 0 bases short and J 4 bases short, with 14 bases between. The CDR3 extends over 15 amino acids. The CDR3 sequence: CASSLGPGQAYEQYF. The CDR3 DNA is TGCGCCAGCAGCTTGGGGCCGGGACAAGCTTACGAGCAGTACTTC.

This chain joins TRBV12-3 or TRBV12-4 and TRBJ1-2, with TRBD1 identical over 10 bases. This CDR3 region has 13 residues. Trimming cost V 5 bases and J 8 bases; bases outside gene matches: 5. Here the CDR3 DNA reads TGTGCCAGCAGTCCGGGACAGGGGATCGGCTACACCTTC. Protein product: CASSPGQGIGYTF.

V is TRBV7-9 and J is TRBJ2-2; 10 bases fit TRBD2. Germline V lookup: CDR1 SEHNR, CDR2 FQNEAQ (reference sequence). The CDR3 has 18 residues. The junction had 16 bases not matched to a gene; V was cut back by 5 bases and J by 7 bases. The DNA of the CDR3 is TGTGCCAGCAGCCCCGCATCCCCGGGACTAGCGAGGGGCGGGGAGCTGTTTTTT. This sequence encodes CASSPASPGLARGGELFF.

This chain uses TRBV5-1 with TRBJ1-1; 7 bases match TRBD1. Germline CDR1 is SGHRS and CDR2 is YFSETQ. The CDR3 sequence is 14 residues long. With V trimmed by 1 base and J by 6 bases, 6 bases remained unmatched. The CDR3 is CASSLSGGTPEAFF. CDR3 nucleotide sequence: TGCGCCAGCAGCTTGTCAGGGGGAACCCCTGAAGCTTTCTTT. The variable domain in full, completed from reference TRBV5-1 and TRBJ1-1, reads KAGVTQTPRYLIKTRGQQVTLSCSPISGHRSVSWYQQTPGQGLQFLFEYFSETQRNKGNFPGRFSGRQFSNSRSEMNVSTLELGDSALYLCASSLSGGTPEAFFGQGTRLTVV.

The CDR3 nucleotides are TGTGCCAGCGAAACTCGGGGGGCAGGCTATCAGCCCCAGCATTTT. It encodes CASETRGAGYQPQHF. V usage is TRBV28 and J usage is TRBJ1-5; perhaps TRBD1 as D (6 bases). This CDR3 contains 15 residues. The germline V gene encodes CDR1 MDHEN and CDR2 SYDVKM. V shed 8 bases and J shed 5 bases, with 19 bases lying between them.

This clone was seen once. The J gene is TRBJ1-2, the V gene TRBV7-9; TRBD1 might be the D (6 bases). Germline-derived CDR1 and CDR2 are SEHNR and FQNEAQ (reference sequence). This CDR3 spans 15 amino acids. With 5 bases removed from V and 7 bases from J, the gap between germline ends came to 20 bases. The CDR3 here is CASSAMGAHPRGYTF. CDR3 coding DNA: TGTGCCAGCAGCGCAATGGGGGCCCACCCACGTGGCTACACCTTC. Full variable domain (missing parts from reference TRBV7-9 and TRBJ1-2): DTGVSQNPRHKITKRGQNVTFRCDPISEHNRLYWYRQTLGQGPEFLTYFQNEAQLEKSRLLSDRFSAERPKGSFSTLEIQRTEQGDSAMYLCASSAMGAHPRGYTFGSGTRLTVV.

The rearrangement uses TRBV5-1 and TRBJ2-7, with TRBD2 identical over 7 bases. With V trimmed by 2 bases and J by 3 bases, 5 bases remained unmatched. The CDR3 contains 14 residues. Per germline, CDR1 SGHRS and CDR2 YFSETQ. The CDR3 reads CASSFGGGVYEQYF. The CDR3 DNA follows: TGCGCCAGCAGCTTTGGCGGGGGAGTCTACGAGCAGTACTTC.

J is TRBJ1-2 and V is TRBV27; D remains ambiguous. The CDR3 covers 14 residues. CDR1 MNHEY and CDR2 SMNVEV come from the germline V gene (reference sequence). V lost 4 bases, J lost 2 bases, and 11 bases lay in between. The CDR3: CASSSAGLNYGYTF. In nucleotides, the CDR3 is TGTGCCAGCAGTTCAGCGGGTCTGAACTATGGCTACACCTTC.